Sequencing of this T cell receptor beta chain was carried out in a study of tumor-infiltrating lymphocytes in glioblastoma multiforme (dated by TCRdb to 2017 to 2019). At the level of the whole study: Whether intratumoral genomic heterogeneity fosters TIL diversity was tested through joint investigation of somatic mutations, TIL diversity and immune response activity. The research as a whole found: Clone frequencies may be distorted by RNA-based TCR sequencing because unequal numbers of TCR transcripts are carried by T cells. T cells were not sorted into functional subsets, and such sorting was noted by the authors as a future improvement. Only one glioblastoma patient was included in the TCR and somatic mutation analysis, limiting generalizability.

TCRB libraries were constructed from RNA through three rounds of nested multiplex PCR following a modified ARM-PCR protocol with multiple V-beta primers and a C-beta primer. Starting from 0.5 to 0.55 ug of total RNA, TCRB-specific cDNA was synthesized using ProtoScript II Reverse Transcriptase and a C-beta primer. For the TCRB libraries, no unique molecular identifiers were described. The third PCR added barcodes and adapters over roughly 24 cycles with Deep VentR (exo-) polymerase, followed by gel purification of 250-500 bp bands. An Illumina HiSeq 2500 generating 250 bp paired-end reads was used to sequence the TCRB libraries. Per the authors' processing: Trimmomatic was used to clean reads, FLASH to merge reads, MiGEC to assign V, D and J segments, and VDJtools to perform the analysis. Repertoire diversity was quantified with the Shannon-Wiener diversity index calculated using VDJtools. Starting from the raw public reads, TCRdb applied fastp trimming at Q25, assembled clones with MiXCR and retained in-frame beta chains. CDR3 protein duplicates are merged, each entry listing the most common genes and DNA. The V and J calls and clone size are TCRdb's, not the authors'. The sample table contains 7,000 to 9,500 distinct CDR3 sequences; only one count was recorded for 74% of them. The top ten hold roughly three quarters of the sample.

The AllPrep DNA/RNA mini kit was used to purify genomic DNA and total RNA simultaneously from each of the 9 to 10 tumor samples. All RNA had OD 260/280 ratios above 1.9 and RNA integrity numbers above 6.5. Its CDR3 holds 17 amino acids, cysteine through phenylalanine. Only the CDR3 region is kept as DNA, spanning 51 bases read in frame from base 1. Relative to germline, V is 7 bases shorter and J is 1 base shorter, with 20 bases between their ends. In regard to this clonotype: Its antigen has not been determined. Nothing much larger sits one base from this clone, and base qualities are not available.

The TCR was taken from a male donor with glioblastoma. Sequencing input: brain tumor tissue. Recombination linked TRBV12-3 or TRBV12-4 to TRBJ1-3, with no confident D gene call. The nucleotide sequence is TGTGCCAGCAATCACCCTCGGGCGGGCGATTCTGGAAACACCATATATTTT. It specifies CASNHPRAGDSGNTIYF.